The source of this TCR beta chain is a study of graft-versus-host responses after intestinal transplantation. Study context: Transplant recipients had multivisceral, liver-intestinal, or isolated intestinal grafts. Anti-thymocyte globulin was used for induction in all recipients, who then took tacrolimus and steroids for around 3 years. The study's findings and limits: Marrow from the recipient contained GvH clones, some of which had appeared first in ileum or blood. Early HvG declines after transplant were associated with peak circulating GvH clone levels.

TCRdb's copy holds only in-frame clones and misses some; the assay was immunoSEQ multiplex PCR. Here the sample spans around 110,000 clones, 85% to 95% being singletons. Concerning this clone itself: Its target is not known.

Source: unstimulated CD8+ T cells sorted from spleen or lymph node cells, taken before transplant. This sequence originates from a human donor who was the organ donor for an intestinal transplant.

CDR3 protein: CASSGQVEAFF. In nucleotides, the CDR3 is TGTGCCAGCAGTGGACAGGTTGAAGCTTTCTTT. This sequence joins TRBV6-1 and TRBJ1-1; perhaps TRBD1 as D (6 bases). Trimming left V 4 bases short and J 7 bases short, with 7 bases between. Germline-derived CDR1 and CDR2 are MNHNS and SASEGT. The CDR3 is made up of 11 amino acids.